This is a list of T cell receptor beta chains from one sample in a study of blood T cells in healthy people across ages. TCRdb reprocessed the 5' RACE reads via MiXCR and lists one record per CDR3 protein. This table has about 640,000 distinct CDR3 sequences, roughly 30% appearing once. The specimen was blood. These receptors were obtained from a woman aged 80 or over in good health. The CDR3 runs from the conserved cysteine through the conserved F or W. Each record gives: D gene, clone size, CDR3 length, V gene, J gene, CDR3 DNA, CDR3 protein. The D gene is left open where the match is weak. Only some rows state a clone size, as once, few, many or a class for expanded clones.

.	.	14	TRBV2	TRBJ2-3	TGTGCCAGCAGTGAAGGATCACGCACAGATACGCAGTATTTT	CASSEGSRTDTQYF
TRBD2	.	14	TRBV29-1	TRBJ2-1	TGCAGCGTTGAAATTAGCGGGAGGGGTAATGAGCAGTTCTTC	CSVEISGRGNEQFF
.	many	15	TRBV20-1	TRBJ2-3	TGCAGTGCTAGAGTGGGGGATAGAGGCACAGATACGCAGTATTTT	CSARVGDRGTDTQYF
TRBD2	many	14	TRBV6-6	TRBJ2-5	TGTGCCAGCAGGCCTGTGGGGGGGGAGGAGACCCAGTACTTC	CASRPVGGEETQYF
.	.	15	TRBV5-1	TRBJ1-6	TGCGCCAGCAGCCGGGCCGGGCCGGGGAATTCACCCCTCCACTTT	CASSRAGPGNSPLHF
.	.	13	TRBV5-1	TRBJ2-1	TGCGCCAGCCGCCAGGAGGGCTACAATGAGCAGTTCTTC	CASRQEGYNEQFF
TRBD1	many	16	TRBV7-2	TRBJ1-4	TGTGCCAGCAGCTTAGGGACAGGGGCGACTAATGAAAAACTGTTTTTT	CASSLGTGATNEKLFF
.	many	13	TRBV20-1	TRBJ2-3	TGCAGTGCTGAGGACCCTTCGACCCTTACGCAGTATTTT	CSAEDPSTLTQYF
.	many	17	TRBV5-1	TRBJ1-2	TGCGCCAGCAGCCCGAACCCCCAGTCTGGGATGGTCTATGGCTACACCTTC	CASSPNPQSGMVYGYTF
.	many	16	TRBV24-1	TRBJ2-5	TGTGCCACCACCACTAACTTAATAGGGGTCCGAGAGACCCAGTACTTC	CATTTNLIGVRETQYF
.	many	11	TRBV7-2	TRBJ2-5	TGTGCCAGCAGTTCCTCCTGGACCCAGTACTTC	CASSSSWTQYF
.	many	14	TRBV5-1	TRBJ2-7	TGCGCCAGCAGCTTGGTATCTCCTGCCTACGAGCAGTACTTC	CASSLVSPAYEQYF
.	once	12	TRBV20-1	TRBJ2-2	TGCAGTGCTAGCGGACAAGCCGGGGGGCTGTTTTTT	CSASGQAGGLFF
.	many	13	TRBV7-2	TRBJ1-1	TGTGCCAGCAGCTTAAGGACAGACACTGAAGCTTTCTTT	CASSLRTDTEAFF
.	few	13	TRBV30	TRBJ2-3	TGTGCCAGTGACAGGGCGGGGGGAGATACGCAGTATTTT	CASDRAGGDTQYF
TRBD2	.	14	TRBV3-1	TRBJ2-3	TGTGCCAGCAGCCGGCTAGCGGGATTAGATACGCAGTATTTT	CASSRLAGLDTQYF
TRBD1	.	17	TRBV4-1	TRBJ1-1	TGCGCCAGCAGTCCGAAGGGACAGGGTCCCCAGAACACTGAAGCTTTCTTT	CASSPKGQGPQNTEAFF
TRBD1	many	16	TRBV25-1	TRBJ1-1	TGTGCCAGCAGTGCAACCCCTCCGGACAGGGAGGGTGAAGCTTTCTTT	CASSATPPDREGEAFF
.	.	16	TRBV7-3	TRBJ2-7	TGTGCCAGCAGCCCACTGGGGGGGGGCACCTACAATGAGCAGTACTTC	CASSPLGGGTYNEQYF
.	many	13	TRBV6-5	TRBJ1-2	TGTGCCAGCGCTTGGGGTTATAACTATGGCTACACCTTC	CASAWGYNYGYTF
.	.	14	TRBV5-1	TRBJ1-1	TGCGCCAGCCGCCTGGGCCAGCGGGGCACTGAAGCTTTCTTT	CASRLGQRGTEAFF
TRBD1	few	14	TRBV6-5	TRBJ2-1	TGTGCCAGCAAGACAGGGGTAGCCTGGGGGGAGCAGTTCTTC	CASKTGVAWGEQFF
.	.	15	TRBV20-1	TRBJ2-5	TGCAGTGCTAGTTTGCCCAGGGGATATAAAGAGACCCAGTACTTC	CSASLPRGYKETQYF
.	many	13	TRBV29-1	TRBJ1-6	TGCAGCGTTCGCACAAACTCTAATTCACCCCTCCACTTT	CSVRTNSNSPLHF
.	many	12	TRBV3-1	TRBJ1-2	TGTGCCAGCAGGGGGGGGGACGGTGGCTACACCTTC	CASRGGDGGYTF
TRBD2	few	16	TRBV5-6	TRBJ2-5	TGTGCCAGCAGCTCCCGTCAAGCGGGGGGACAAGAGACCCAGTACTTC	CASSSRQAGGQETQYF
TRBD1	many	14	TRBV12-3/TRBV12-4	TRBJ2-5	TGTGCCAGCAGTTTAGGAGGGGGCAGGGAGACCCAGTACTTC	CASSLGGGRETQYF
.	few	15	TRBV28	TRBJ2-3	TGTGCCAGCATTTTCGGGGAGACCGGCGGAGATACGCAGTATTTT	CASIFGETGGDTQYF
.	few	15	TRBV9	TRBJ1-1	TGTGCCAGCAGCGCATCGGCCGCCATGAACACTGAAGCTTTCTTT	CASSASAAMNTEAFF
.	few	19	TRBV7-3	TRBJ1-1	TGTGCCAGCAGCCCCCGAGGTTGGGGGGAGTTTTCCGTGAACACTGAAGCTTTCTTT	CASSPRGWGEFSVNTEAFF
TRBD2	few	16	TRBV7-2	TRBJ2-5	TGTGCCAGCAGTCTAGAGAGGGTGACGGGGGGGTATGAGCAGTACTTC	CASSLERVTGGYEQYF
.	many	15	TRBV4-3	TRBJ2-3	TGCGCCAGCAGCCAAGGGGCAGAAGCGGTAGATACGCAGTATTTT	CASSQGAEAVDTQYF
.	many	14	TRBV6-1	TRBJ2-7	TGTGCCAGCAGAGAACGTCGATCCACCCACGAGCAGTACTTC	CASRERRSTHEQYF
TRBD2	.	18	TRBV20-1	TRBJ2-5	TGCAGTGCCCCAGCGTGGACTAGCGGAAATCCTATCCAAGAGACCCAGTACTTC	CSAPAWTSGNPIQETQYF
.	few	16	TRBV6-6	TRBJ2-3	TGTGCCAGCAGACGCCCGGGTGACATGGGGACAGATACGCAGTATTTT	CASRRPGDMGTDTQYF